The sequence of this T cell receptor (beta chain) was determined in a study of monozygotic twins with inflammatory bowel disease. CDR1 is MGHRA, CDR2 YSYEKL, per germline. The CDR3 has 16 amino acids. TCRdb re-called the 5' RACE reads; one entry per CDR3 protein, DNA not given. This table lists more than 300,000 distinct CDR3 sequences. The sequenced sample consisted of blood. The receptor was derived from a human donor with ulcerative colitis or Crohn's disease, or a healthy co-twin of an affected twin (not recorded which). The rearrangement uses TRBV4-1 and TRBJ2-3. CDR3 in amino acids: CASSFKIFPRTDTQYF.